The entry below describes one TCR beta chain. Its antigen is currently unknown. TCRdb re-called the 5' RACE reads and catalogs CDR3 proteins one per entry, DNA excluded. This sample carries approximately 400,000 distinct CDR3 sequences, with 2% to 2.5% going to the ten biggest clones. This entry comes from a study of monozygotic twins with inflammatory bowel disease. From germline, CDR1 is SGHRS and CDR2 YFSETQ. CDR3 length: 17 residues. The study, taken as a whole, reports: IBD patients had lower TCRbeta diversity (inverse Simpson) than healthy co-twins. Repertoire similarity did not differ between concordant and discordant twins, possibly owing to limited power.

The rearrangement links TRBV5-1 to TRBJ2-3; TCRdb indicates TRBD1, and absent DNA this call remains unverified. The sequencing input was blood. This clonotype was sampled from a human donor with ulcerative colitis or Crohn's disease, or a healthy co-twin of an affected twin (not recorded which). The CDR3 loop reads CASSSNIGTASTDTQYF.